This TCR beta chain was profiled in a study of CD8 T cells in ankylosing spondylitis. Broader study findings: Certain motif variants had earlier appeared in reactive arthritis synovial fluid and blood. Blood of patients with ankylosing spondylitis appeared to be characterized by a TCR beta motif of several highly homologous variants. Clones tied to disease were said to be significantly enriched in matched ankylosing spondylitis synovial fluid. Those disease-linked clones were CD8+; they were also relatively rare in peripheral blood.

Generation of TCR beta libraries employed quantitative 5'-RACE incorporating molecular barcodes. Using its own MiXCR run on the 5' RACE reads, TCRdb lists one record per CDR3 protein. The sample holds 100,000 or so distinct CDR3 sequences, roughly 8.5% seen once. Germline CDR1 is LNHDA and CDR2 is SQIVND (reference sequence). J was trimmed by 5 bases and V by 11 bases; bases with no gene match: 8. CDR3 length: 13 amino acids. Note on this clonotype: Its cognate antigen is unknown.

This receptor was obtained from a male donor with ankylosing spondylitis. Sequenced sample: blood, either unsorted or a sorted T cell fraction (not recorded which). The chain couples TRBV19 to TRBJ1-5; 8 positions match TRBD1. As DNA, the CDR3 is TGTGCCGTCCAGGGGGCGCGTGATCAGCCCCAGCATTTT. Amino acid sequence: CAVQGARDQPQHF. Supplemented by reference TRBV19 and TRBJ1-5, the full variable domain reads DGGITQSPKYLFRKEGQNVTLSCEQNLNHDAMYWYRQDPGQGLRLIYYSQIVNDFQKGDIAEGYSVSREKKESFPLTVTSAQKNPTAFYLCAVQGARDQPQHFGDGTRLSIL.